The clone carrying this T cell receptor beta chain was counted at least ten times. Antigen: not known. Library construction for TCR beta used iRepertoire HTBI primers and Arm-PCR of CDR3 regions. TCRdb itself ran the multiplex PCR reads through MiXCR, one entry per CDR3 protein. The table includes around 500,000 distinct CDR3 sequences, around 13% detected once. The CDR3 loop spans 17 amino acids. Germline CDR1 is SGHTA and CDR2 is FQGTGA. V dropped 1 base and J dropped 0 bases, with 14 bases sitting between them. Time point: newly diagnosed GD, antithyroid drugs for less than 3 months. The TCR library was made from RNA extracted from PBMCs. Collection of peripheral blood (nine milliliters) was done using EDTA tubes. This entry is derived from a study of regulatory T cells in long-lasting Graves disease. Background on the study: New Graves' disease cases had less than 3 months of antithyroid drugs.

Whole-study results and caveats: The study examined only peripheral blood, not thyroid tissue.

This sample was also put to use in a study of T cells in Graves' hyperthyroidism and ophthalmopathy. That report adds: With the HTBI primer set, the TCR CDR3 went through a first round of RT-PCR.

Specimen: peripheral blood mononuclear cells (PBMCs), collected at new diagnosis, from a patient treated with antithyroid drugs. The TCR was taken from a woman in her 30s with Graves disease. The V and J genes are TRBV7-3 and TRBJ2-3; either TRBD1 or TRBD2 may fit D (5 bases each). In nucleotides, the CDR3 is TGTGCCAGCAGCTTAAAGCCCCGGGGCCCTAGCACAGATACGCAGTATTTT. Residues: CASSLKPRGPSTDTQYF.